This T cell receptor (beta chain) was profiled in a study of blood T cell repertoires in COVID-19. For the study at large: Italy, Spain and the United States were the sources of the convalescent and acute COVID-19 samples.

Some clones are missing from TCRdb's copy, which holds only in-frame ones; the method was immunoSEQ multiplex PCR. The data hold 200,000 to 250,000 clones, with roughly 80% observed a single time. The CDR3 loop spans 13 amino acids. Germline lookup yields CDR1 MDHEN and CDR2 SYDVKM. V shed 4 bases, J shed 7 bases, and the junction held 7 bases outside the gene matches. This sequence joins TRBV28 and TRBJ2-7, with TRBD1 identical over 7 bases. The specimen was peripheral blood. This sequence was found in a woman over 75 with active or convalescent COVID-19. CDR3 loop: CASSSRGLGEQYF. For the CDR3, the DNA is TGTGCCAGCAGTTCAAGGGGGCTAGGAGAGCAGTACTTC.